A selection of T cell receptor beta chains follows, all from one sample in a study of technical replicates of blood from a few donors. Sequenced by immunoSEQ multiplex PCR; TCRdb stores in-frame clones only, minus some. The sample lists around 71,000 clones; over 85% were seen once. Sequenced: T cells isolated from PBMCs. These receptors were taken from a human donor in good health. Both conserved end residues are part of each CDR3. Each record gives: V gene, D gene, CDR3 length, J gene, clone size, CDR3 DNA, CDR3 protein. D genes are given only for firm matches. Size values are once, few and many counts, or a class for expanded clones, and some rows have none.

TRBV6-5	.	13	TRBJ1-5	once	TGTGCCAGCAGAGAGGGATCCGGGCAGCCCCAGCATTTT	CASREGSGQPQHF
TRBV7-9	TRBD1	15	TRBJ2-7	.	TGTGCCAGCAGCCCGGCTGGGACAGGGCCCTACGAGCAGTACTTC	CASSPAGTGPYEQYF
TRBV10-2	TRBD1	12	TRBJ1-1	.	TGCGCCAGCACGACAGGGGGCACTGAAGCTTTCTTT	CASTTGGTEAFF
TRBV10-3	TRBD1	14	TRBJ2-3	.	TGTGCCATCGGATTGGGACAGGGCTCAGATACGCAGTATTTT	CAIGLGQGSDTQYF
TRBV28	.	15	TRBJ1-5	.	TGTGTCAGCAGTTGGGCTTCGAACAGAGATCAGCCCCAGCATTTT	CVSSWASNRDQPQHF
TRBV29-1	.	14	TRBJ2-1	.	TGCAGCGTAGCATTTGGACATAGTTTGGATGAGCAGTTCTTC	CSVAFGHSLDEQFF
TRBV28	.	10	TRBJ1-2	.	TGTTGCTCGTATGGGGGGGGCTACACCTTC	CCSYGGGYTF
TRBV28	.	14	TRBJ2-7	.	TGTGCCAGCAGTTCCCTAGCCGCTTCCTACGAGCAGTACTTC	CASSSLAASYEQYF
TRBV27	.	13	TRBJ1-2	.	TGTGCCAGCAGAGTGTCGGGGCGGGAGGGCTACACCTTC	CASRVSGREGYTF
TRBV9	.	14	TRBJ1-1	.	TGTGCCAGCAGCCCACTTCCGGGGAACACTGAAGCTTTCTTT	CASSPLPGNTEAFF
TRBV10-3	.	14	TRBJ1-4	.	TGTGCCATCAGTGTATCCGCAACTAATGAAAAACTGTTTTTT	CAISVSATNEKLFF
TRBV9	TRBD1	16	TRBJ1-1	.	TGTGCCAGCAGCCGCTGGACAGGGGGAACGAACACTGAAGCTTTCTTT	CASSRWTGGTNTEAFF
TRBV7-3	TRBD2	16	TRBJ2-7	.	TGTGCCAGCAGCTCCCATCCTAGCGGGCGGTCCTACGAGCAGTACTTC	CASSSHPSGRSYEQYF
TRBV11-3	.	13	TRBJ2-7	.	TGTGCCAGCAGCCGAGGAGAGGTATACGAGCAGTACTTC	CASSRGEVYEQYF
TRBV10-3	.	13	TRBJ2-5	.	TGTGCCATCAGCTCAGGGTCGCAAGAGACCCAGTACTTC	CAISSGSQETQYF
TRBV4-1	TRBD1	13	TRBJ1-5	.	TGCGCCAGCAGCCAAAACAGGGGTCAGCCCCAGCATTTT	CASSQNRGQPQHF
TRBV30	.	13	TRBJ1-2	.	TGTGCCCGTCAGGAGACAGGAACGGATGGCTACACCTTC	CARQETGTDGYTF
TRBV5-6	TRBD1	15	TRBJ2-3	.	TGTGCCAGCAGCTCCGGGACAGGGGTGACAGATACGCAGTATTTT	CASSSGTGVTDTQYF
TRBV27	.	13	TRBJ2-3	once	TGTGCCAGCTGTGGACAGAGCACAGATACGCAGTATTTT	CASCGQSTDTQYF